Following are 29 T cell receptor beta chains from one sample sequenced in a study of blood T cell repertoires in COVID-19 (TCRdb year 2020). Library preparation was by the immunoSEQ multiplex PCR assay. Here the immuneACCESS table is served through TCRdb, limited to in-frame sequences with V and J called. Missing clones are a known gap in these copies; in checked studies unresolved V genes cover under half, and the rest lacks a known reason. This sample comprises under 250,000 clones, 70% to 80% of them detected only once. Of the sample, nearly 6% is held by the ten largest clones. Sequenced: peripheral blood. These receptors all stem from a woman aged 40 to 55 with COVID-19, enrolled during active disease.

This sequence joins TRBV19 and TRBJ1-5; the D is unclear. V was clipped by 5 bases and J by 0 bases, with 11 bases between them. Germline V CDR1 and CDR2: LNHDA, SQIVND (reference sequence). The CDR3 is 15 amino acids. CDR3 loop: CASSFQAYSNQPQHF. CDR3 nucleotides: TGTGCCAGTAGTTTCCAGGCATATAGCAATCAGCCCCAGCATTTT. Full variable domain (missing parts from reference TRBV19 and TRBJ1-5): DGGITQSPKYLFRKEGQNVTLSCEQNLNHDAMYWYRQDPGQGLRLIYYSQIVNDFQKGDIAEGYSVSREKKESFPLTVTSAQKNPTAFYLCASSFQAYSNQPQHFGDGTRLSIL.

The genes are TRBV28 and TRBJ1-2; 9 bases match TRBD1. This CDR3 is built from 13 residues. The V and J ends lost 5 bases and 5 bases, in that order; junction bases with no gene match: 3. The germline V gene encodes CDR1 MDHEN and CDR2 SYDVKM. This CDR3 is CASSGTGRYGYTF. The CDR3 coding sequence is TGTGCCAGCAGTGGGACAGGGCGGTATGGCTACACCTTC.

The gene calls are TRBV9 and TRBJ1-1; D is unresolved. Trimming shortened V by 0 bases and J by 2 bases, and 11 bases separated the two germline ends. The CDR3 spans 15 residues. The V gene's germline CDR1 is SGDLS and CDR2 YYNGEE. The CDR3 coding sequence is TGTGCCAGCAGCGTAGGGGTTGGGCCTAACACTGAAGCTTTCTTT. This sequence encodes CASSVGVGPNTEAFF.

This chain joins TRBV2 and TRBJ2-2; D possibly corresponds to TRBD2 (6 bases). Germline V gene lookup returns CDR1 SNHLY and CDR2 FYNNEI. This CDR3 is built from 16 residues. Trimming stripped 10 bases from V and 0 bases from J, with 18 bases between. The DNA of the CDR3 is TGTGCCACCATGGGGGGAGCGGGTGCGAACACCGGGGAGCTGTTTTTT. The encoded protein is CATMGGAGANTGELFF. Using reference TRBV2 and TRBJ2-2 for the parts outside the CDR3, the full variable domain is EPEVTQTPSHQVTQMGQEVILRCVPISNHLYFYWYRQILGQKVEFLVSFYNNEISEKSEIFDDQFSVERPDGSNFTLKIRSTKLEDSAMYFCATMGGAGANTGELFFGEGSRLTVL.

This rearrangement joins TRBV19 to TRBJ1-1, with D maybe TRBD1 (6 bases). V gave up 5 bases and J gave up 1 base, with 20 bases separating them. The CDR3 is 17 residues long. The germline gives CDR1 LNHDA, CDR2 SQIVND (reference sequence). CDR3 sequence reads: CASSYRYRVNKNTEAFF. The CDR3, as DNA: TGTGCCAGTAGTTATCGTTACAGGGTTAATAAGAACACTGAAGCTTTCTTT.

V and J are TRBV5-4 and TRBJ2-2, with 8 bases lining up with TRBD2. Germline V lookup: CDR1 SGHNT, CDR2 YYREEE (reference sequence). V shed 4 bases and J 3 bases; nucleotides not matched to a gene: 2. This CDR3 contains 14 residues. The CDR3 nucleotides are TGTGCCAGCAGCGGCGGGGGGTACACCGGGGAGCTGTTTTTT. As protein: CASSGGGYTGELFF.

This chain uses TRBV3-1 (or the pseudogene TRBV3-2) with TRBJ2-5; TRBD1 matches 12 bases. J gave up 1 base and V 1 base, and 13 bases lay outside the gene matches. This CDR3 comprises 20 residues. The germline V gene has CDR1 LGHDT and CDR2 YNNKEL (reference sequence). CDR3 region: CASSQGSSGTGGAFQETQYF. Here the CDR3 DNA reads TGTGCCAGCAGCCAAGGTTCCTCGGGGACAGGGGGCGCCTTCCAAGAGACCCAGTACTTC.

The gene calls are TRBV11-2 and TRBJ2-3; D is unresolved. The ends were cut back, 5 bases at V and 0 bases at J, with 9 bases in the middle. Germline-derived CDR1 and CDR2 are SGHAT and FQNNGV. This CDR3 has 14 amino acids. Written as DNA, the CDR3 is TGTGCCAGCAGCGCTAGATTCAGCACAGATACGCAGTATTTT. Amino acids: CASSARFSTDTQYF.

The chain employs TRBV27 and TRBJ1-5, with 7 positions matching TRBD1. The CDR3 is made up of 18 amino acids. V dropped 5 bases and J dropped 0; count of bases not matched to a gene: 13. Germline CDR1 and CDR2: MNHEY and SMNVEV (reference sequence). The CDR3 reads CASSTASIGQDSNQPQHF. CDR3 coding DNA: TGTGCCAGCAGTACAGCCTCCATCGGACAGGATAGCAATCAGCCCCAGCATTTT.

The CDR3 nucleotides are TGTGCCAGTAGTATAAGGACAGAGAACACCGGGGAGCTGTTTTTT. Its translation is CASSIRTENTGELFF. V usage is TRBV19 and J usage is TRBJ2-2; tentatively, D is TRBD1 (6 bases). CDR3 length equals 15 residues. Trimming took off 2 bases at V and 1 base at J, with 8 bases between the two ends. The germline gives CDR1 LNHDA, CDR2 SQIVND (reference sequence).

The chain recombines TRBV18 with TRBJ1-4, with D unresolved. The V gene's germline CDR1 is KGHSH and CDR2 LQKENI. The CDR3 spans 17 residues. V dropped 3 bases and J dropped 2 bases, with 16 bases sitting between them. The DNA for the CDR3 is TGTGCCAGCTCACCCGGAGAGGGTGGGATTACTAATGAAAAACTGTTTTTT. Translated: CASSPGEGGITNEKLFF.

The chain uses TRBV19 and TRBJ1-1; 9 bases line up with TRBD1. V dropped 4 bases and J dropped 1; count of bases not matched to a gene: 4. The CDR3 sequence is 15 residues long. Germline CDR1 LNHDA, CDR2 SQIVND (reference sequence). CDR3 region: CASSSSGQGNTEAFF. The CDR3 DNA sequence: TGTGCCAGTAGTAGCTCGGGACAGGGGAACACTGAAGCTTTCTTT. The full variable domain, rest sourced from reference TRBV19 and TRBJ1-1, is DGGITQSPKYLFRKEGQNVTLSCEQNLNHDAMYWYRQDPGQGLRLIYYSQIVNDFQKGDIAEGYSVSREKKESFPLTVTSAQKNPTAFYLCASSSSGQGNTEAFFGQGTRLTVV.

V gene TRBV18 combines with J gene TRBJ2-1; weak D call: TRBD1 (6 bases). The CDR3 consists of 15 residues. V lost 3 bases, J lost 3 bases, and 12 bases lay in between. CDR1 is KGHSH, CDR2 LQKENI, per germline. The DNA for the CDR3 is TGTGCCAGCTCACCCGAGGGGGATAGCTACAATGAGCAGTTCTTC. Amino acid sequence: CASSPEGDSYNEQFF.

For this clone: Other DNA sequences in the sample encode the same CDR3. The chain uses TRBV2 and TRBJ1-3; weak D call: TRBD1 (6 bases). The CDR3 is 12 amino acids. Trimming cost V 8 bases and J 4 bases, with 9 bases left between them. Germline-derived CDR1 and CDR2 are SNHLY and FYNNEI. The DNA of the CDR3 is TGTGCCAGCGCCGACAGGGGAAACACCATATATTTT. Its protein is CASADRGNTIYF. Full variable domain (remainder filled in from reference TRBV2 and TRBJ1-3): EPEVTQTPSHQVTQMGQEVILRCVPISNHLYFYWYRQILGQKVEFLVSFYNNEISEKSEIFDDQFSVERPDGSNFTLKIRSTKLEDSAMYFCASADRGNTIYFGEGSWLTVV.

The rearrangement joins TRBV18 to TRBJ1-2; 7 positions match TRBD1. Per germline, CDR1 KGHSH and CDR2 LQKENI. This CDR3 has 12 residues. V lost 11 bases to trimming and J lost 4 bases; unmatched junction nucleotides: 7. The CDR3 here is CAREGARYGYTF. CDR3 DNA: TGTGCCCGCGAGGGGGCGCGCTATGGCTACACCTTC.

This sequence joins TRBV15 and TRBJ1-5; D possibly corresponds to TRBD1 (6 bases). Germline CDR1 LNHNV, CDR2 YYDKDF (reference sequence). With 6 bases removed from V and 6 bases from J, the gap between germline ends came to 12 bases. This CDR3 region has 13 residues. Here the CDR3 DNA reads TGTGCCACCAGTGGGAGGGGGAGTCAGCCCCAGCATTTT. This gives the protein CATSGRGSQPQHF.

The rearrangement uses TRBV9 and TRBJ2-5; D is unresolved. This CDR3 spans 14 amino acids. Germline lookup yields CDR1 SGDLS and CDR2 YYNGEE. The V gene lost 4 bases and the J gene lost 1 base, with 11 bases spanning the gap. The CDR3 region is CASSRTVFQETQYF. DNA of the CDR3: TGTGCCAGCAGCCGAACAGTTTTCCAAGAGACCCAGTACTTC.

This clone has more than one count but fewer than ten. The chain recombines TRBV20-1 with TRBJ1-5; D might be TRBD1 (6 bases). The germline V and J ends were trimmed by 3 bases and 1 base, with 16 bases remaining between them. Germline-derived CDR1 and CDR2 are DFQATT and SNEGSKA (reference sequence). This CDR3 has 16 amino acids. The CDR3 DNA is TGCAGTGCTAGTCCTCTTCAGGGGATGAGCAATCAGCCCCAGCATTTT. This codes for CSASPLQGMSNQPQHF.

The V gene is TRBV25-1, the J gene TRBJ2-7; TRBD2 matches at 8 bases. Per germline, CDR1 MGHDK and CDR2 SYGVNS. This CDR3 contains 14 residues. V lost 3 bases to trimming and J lost 4 bases; unmatched junction nucleotides: 5. This CDR3 reads CASSDISGGYEQYF. CDR3 nucleotide sequence: TGTGCCAGCAGTGATATCAGCGGGGGATACGAGCAGTACTTC.

In its sample, this clone was seen a few times. The chain is built from TRBV7-6 and TRBJ2-7; weak D call: TRBD2 (6 bases). CDR3 length: 13 residues. V lost 3 bases and J lost 6, with 12 bases in between. CDR1 is SGHVS, CDR2 FNYEAQ, per germline. The CDR3 loop reads CASSFEEGSEQYF. The CDR3 nucleotides read TGTGCCAGCAGCTTTGAGGAGGGCTCCGAGCAGTACTTC.

J is TRBJ2-7 and V is TRBV2; D not resolved. The CDR3 is made up of 16 amino acids. In germline, CDR1 is SNHLY, CDR2 FYNNEI. Trimming shortened V by 3 bases and J by 0 bases, and 15 bases separated the two germline ends. CDR3 DNA: TGTGCCAGCAGTGAGTATCTCGTCAGACACTCCTACGAGCAGTACTTC. It translates to CASSEYLVRHSYEQYF.

The chain links TRBV10-3 to TRBJ2-1, with 7 bases identical to TRBD1. Trimming took 6 bases from V and 0 from J; bases not matched to a gene: 2. The CDR3 sequence is 14 residues long. CDR1 ENHRY and CDR2 SYGVKD come from the germline V gene. The DNA of the CDR3 is TGTGCCATCAGCGGGACAGTCTCCTACAATGAGCAGTTCTTC. It yields the protein CAISGTVSYNEQFF.

The V and J genes are TRBV7-2 and TRBJ2-7; D gene ambiguous. This CDR3 region has 12 residues. Trimming removed 8 bases at V and 3 bases at J, with 11 bases between. Looked up from germline, CDR1 is SGHTA and CDR2 is FQGNSA. The CDR3 DNA sequence: TGTGCCAGCTCGGAGAGCCACTACGAGCAGTACTTC. Translation: CASSESHYEQYF.

This chain joins TRBV3-1 (or the pseudogene TRBV3-2) and TRBJ2-1; possibly TRBD2 for D (7 bases). V dropped 7 bases and J dropped 9 bases, with 22 bases sitting between them. CDR3 length: 15 residues. Germline V gives CDR1 LGHDT, CDR2 YNNKEL (reference sequence). This chain's CDR3 is CASTPQAGASSEQFF. The CDR3 region has the DNA TGTGCCAGCACGCCCCAGGCGGGGGCCTCTAGTGAGCAGTTCTTC.

CDR3 sequence: CASSLSLVAGIGTDTQYF. CDR3 nucleotides: TGTGCCAGCAGCTTATCCCTGGTAGCGGGGATAGGCACAGATACGCAGTATTTT. V usage is TRBV7-2 and J usage is TRBJ2-3; 8 nucleotides line up with TRBD2. Trimming cost V 2 bases and J 1 base; bases outside gene matches: 11. CDR1 and CDR2 (germline): SGHTA, FQGNSA. The CDR3 length is 18 residues.

The chain has TRBV19 and TRBJ2-1, with D tentatively TRBD2 (6 bases). Trimming shortened V by 3 bases and J by 8 bases, and 14 bases separated the two germline ends. Germline V lookup: CDR1 LNHDA, CDR2 SQIVND (reference sequence). The CDR3 contains 14 residues. CDR3 bases: TGTGCCAGTAGTATTCGTGGCGGGGCGGATGAGCAGTTCTTC. Its protein is CASSIRGGADEQFF.

This sequence joins TRBV15 and TRBJ2-7, with TRBD1 matching over 7 bases. After removal of 1 base from V and 6 bases from J, the junction contained 9 bases not matched to a gene. CDR1 LNHNV and CDR2 YYDKDF come from the germline V gene (reference sequence). There are 15 residues in the CDR3. DNA for the CDR3: TGTGCCACCAGCAGAGGGGGTACAGGGGTCGGCGAGCAGTACTTC. Translation gives CATSRGGTGVGEQYF.

This chain links TRBV19 with TRBJ1-1, with D unclear. Germline assignment: CDR1 LNHDA and CDR2 SQIVND (reference sequence). This CDR3 spans 12 amino acids. Trimming cost V 3 bases and J 10 bases, with 12 bases left between them. CDR3 nucleotides: TGTGCCAGTAGTATTATGGGAGGACGAGCTTTCTTT. Residues: CASSIMGGRAFF.

The chain has TRBV6-6 and TRBJ2-7, with D hard to call. Trimming took 6 bases from V and 7 from J, leaving 10 bases between them. The germline CDR1 and CDR2 sequences are MNHNY and SVGAGI (reference sequence). CDR3 size: 11 residues. CDR3 sequence: CASRGLEEQYF. CDR3 nucleotide sequence: TGTGCCAGCAGGGGCCTTGAAGAGCAGTACTTC.